Listed below are T cell receptor beta chains from one sample, sequenced in a study of T cell changes during pregnancy in multiple sclerosis. The table came from immunoSEQ multiplex PCR; TCRdb's copy has only in-frame clones and leaves some out. The sample holds approximately 45,000 clones, 91% seen once. The input for sequencing was CD8+ T cells from peripheral blood mononuclear cells, taken in the second trimester of pregnancy. Every receptor here comes from a female donor with multiple sclerosis, enrolled in a pregnancy study. Each CDR3 is given with its conserved first and last residue. Each record gives: clone size, J gene, V gene, D gene, CDR3 DNA, CDR3 protein. A D gene is named only where the DNA matches it firmly. Clone size is not always given. Where it is, it says once, few, many or a class for expanded clones.

>-|TRBJ2-5|TRBV7-6|-
TGTGCCAGCAGCTTAGCGCCGACAGCTTCGGAGACCCAGTACTTC
CASSLAPTASETQYF
>-|TRBJ2-7|TRBV2|-
TGTGCCAGCAGTGGGACAGCTCCCTACGAGCAGTACTTC
CASSGTAPYEQYF
>-|TRBJ2-3|TRBV5-6|TRBD2
TGTGCCAGCAGCCCCACTAGCGGGGGGCCGGATACGCAGTATTTT
CASSPTSGGPDTQYF
>-|TRBJ2-7|TRBV5-5|-
TGTGCCAGCAGCTTGGACCAGTACGAGCAGTACTTC
CASSLDQYEQYF
>-|TRBJ2-3|TRBV5-1|-
TGCGCCAGCAGCTTTTCCTCCCCGGAGAATACGCAGTATTTT
CASSFSSPENTQYF
>few|TRBJ2-1|TRBV15|-
TGTGCCACCAGTGCCCCCGGGACTTCTTACAATGAGCAGTTCTTC
CATSAPGTSYNEQFF
>-|TRBJ1-1|TRBV6-5|-
TGTGCCAGCAGTTACTCGAAGGCCGGGGGGAACACTGAAGCTTTCTTT
CASSYSKAGGNTEAFF
>-|TRBJ1-3|TRBV5-5|-
TGTGCCAGCAGCCTTCCAGGACAGACCTCTGGAAACACCATATATTTT
CASSLPGQTSGNTIYF
>-|TRBJ2-3|TRBV9|TRBD2
TGTGCCAGCAGTGGACTAGCGGGGGGTTCGGCAGATACGCAGTATTTT
CASSGLAGGSADTQYF
>-|TRBJ2-1|TRBV5-1|-
TGCGCCAGCTACGGGGGATCCTACAATGAGCAGTTCTTC
CASYGGSYNEQFF
>-|TRBJ2-3|TRBV7-9|-
TGTGCCACCACTAGAGGGTCAGATACGCAGTATTTT
CATTRGSDTQYF
>-|TRBJ2-1|TRBV30|TRBD2
TGTGCCTGGAGTCCAGCGGGGGGGCAGGAGCAGTTCTTC
CAWSPAGGQEQFF
>-|TRBJ2-2|TRBV29-1|-
TGCAGCGTTGGGGGGCAGGCCTCCACCGGGGAGCTGTTTTTT
CSVGGQASTGELFF
>-|TRBJ1-1|TRBV9|-
TGTGCCAGCAGCGGGAGCGGAAGACACGGAGCTTTCTTT
CASSGSGRHGAFF
>-|TRBJ1-2|TRBV4-3|-
TGCGCCAGCAGCCAAGATTGGGGGCAAAGGGGTGGCTACACCTTC
CASSQDWGQRGGYTF
>-|TRBJ1-6|TRBV5-5|-
TGTGCCAGCAGCTTGGGTACAGGTGTATCACCCCTCCACTTT
CASSLGTGVSPLHF
>few|TRBJ2-7|TRBV7-6|TRBD1
TGTGCCAGCAGCTCCGGGACAGGGGCCTACGAGCAGTACTTC
CASSSGTGAYEQYF
>-|TRBJ1-1|TRBV19|-
TGTGCCAGTAGTATGGCGTCGTCCGGGACTGAAGCTTTCTTT
CASSMASSGTEAFF
>-|TRBJ1-6|TRBV7-9|TRBD1
TGTGCCAGCAGCCCCCGACAGACAGGGGCGGAGAATTCACCCCTCCACTTT
CASSPRQTGAENSPLHF
>-|TRBJ2-1|TRBV30|-
TGTGCCTGGAGTCCAGGGCTTTCCTACAATGAGCAGTTCTTC
CAWSPGLSYNEQFF
>once|TRBJ1-2|TRBV11-2|-
TGTGCCAGCAGCTTAGGACCGGCAGGAGGCTATGGCTACACCTTC
CASSLGPAGGYGYTF
>-|TRBJ2-7|TRBV5-4|-
TGTGCCAGCAGCTTGTGGCAGGGGCCATACGAGCAGTACTTC
CASSLWQGPYEQYF
>once|TRBJ2-3|TRBV2|TRBD2
TGTGCCAGCCTACTAGCGGGGGGCACAGATACGCAGTATTTT
CASLLAGGTDTQYF
>once|TRBJ1-1|TRBV7-2|TRBD1
TGTGCCAGCAGGGGACAGGGGAGTACTGAAGCTTTCTTT
CASRGQGSTEAFF
>-|TRBJ2-1|TRBV4-3|-
TGCGCTAGCGCCGAAACACCCCTGTACAATGAGCAGTTCTTC
CASAETPLYNEQFF
>medium-sized|TRBJ2-1|TRBV18|TRBD2
TGTGCCAGCTCACCAAGCGGGGGGGCGAATAAGCATGAGCAGTTCTTC
CASSPSGGANKHEQFF
>-|TRBJ2-6|TRBV11-2|TRBD2
TGTGCCAGCAGCTTAGTTATAGCGGGGGCCTTCTCTGGGGCCAACGTCCTGACTTTC
CASSLVIAGAFSGANVLTF
>-|TRBJ1-2|TRBV9|TRBD1
TGTGCCAGCAGCTTAGGGACAGGGAGTAACTATGGCTACACCTTC
CASSLGTGSNYGYTF